In its sample, the clone carrying this T cell receptor beta chain was seen a few times. No antigen is known for it. The data derive from a study of cytomegalovirus exposure and HLA in healthy donors. Whole-study context: The same platform was used for the 100 to 150 validation repertoires and the roughly 730 first-cohort repertoires, a later analysis reported.

Only in-frame clones appear in the TCRdb table, and some are missing; sequencing was by immunoSEQ multiplex PCR. Of roughly 250,000 clones in the sample, around 88% were seen once. The ends were cut back, 4 bases at V and 2 bases at J, with 5 bases in the middle. Germline V gene sequence: CDR1 SQVTM, CDR2 ANQGSEA. The CDR3 extends over 11 amino acids. General study points: Cytomegalovirus association was listed for approximately 150 TCR beta chains. Three CMV-associated chains proved CMV antigen-specific in vitro. Reports showed the classifier diagnosing cytomegalovirus status with high specificity and sensitivity.

Sequencing used PBMCs. V and J are TRBV29-1 and TRBJ1-2, with D unclear. The clonotype comes from a woman aged 30 to 39 in good health and CMV-seropositive. CDR3 amino acids: CSVAVNYGYTF. CDR3 coding DNA: TGCAGCGTTGCGGTAAACTATGGCTACACCTTC.